This section outlines one T cell receptor (beta chain) sequence together with its context. What it binds is not known. The data belong to a study of beta chain features in type 1 diabetes. General study findings and limits: When Type 1 diabetes patients were examined, their TCRB CDR3s proved moderately but significantly shorter in all four CD4+ subsets. Patients showed naive, central memory and Treg TCRB repertoires that appeared more similar than those of healthy donors.

Sequencing targeted expressed TCRB transcripts, as all isolated RNA had been reverse transcribed. The assay was immunoSEQ multiplex PCR, and TCRdb's table has in-frame clones only and misses some. The sample includes some 240,000 clones, around 15% of them seen just once. Germline loops: CDR1 SEHNR, CDR2 FQNEAQ (reference sequence). The CDR3 contains 14 residues. Unmatched junction bases numbered 0, after V lost 3 bases and J lost 2 bases. The sample comprised naive CD4+ T cells from blood. This chain joins TRBV7-9 and TRBJ1-5; TRBD1 matches 8 bases. This TCR was recovered from a man under 40 with type 1 diabetes. In DNA, the CDR3 is TGTGCCAGCAGCTTGACAGGGGGCAATCAGCCCCAGCATTTT. It encodes CASSLTGGNQPQHF.